This T cell receptor beta chain was recovered during a study of control samples from healthy donors and cancer patients. Data came from immunoSEQ multiplex PCR; TCRdb stores just in-frame clones and leaves some out. The table records around 31,000 clones, roughly 95% of them present only once. Sequenced material: blood. This TCR was sampled from a man aged 55 to 70 in good health.

In nucleotides, the CDR3 is TGTGCCAGCAGCGGAGGGCTAGGACAGATCTACGAGCAGTACTTC. It specifies CASSGGLGQIYEQYF. The rearrangement links TRBV9 to TRBJ2-7; D perhaps matches TRBD1 (6 bases). The V gene's germline CDR1 is SGDLS and CDR2 YYNGEE. The CDR3 length is 15 residues. V was trimmed by 3 bases and J by 3 bases, leaving 16 bases between them.